The rows below give T cell receptor beta chains drawn from one sample of a study of control samples from healthy donors and cancer patients. TCRdb's table, derived via immunoSEQ multiplex PCR, lists solely in-frame clones and lacks some. The sample has about 80,000 clones, 84% seen once. What was sequenced was PBMCs. These receptors were obtained from a man aged 55 to 70 with head and neck cancer. CDR3s include the opening cysteine and the closing phenylalanine or tryptophan. D genes are given only for firm matches. Clone size, where shown, is once, few, many, or a class for clones that have expanded.

d_gene,j_gene,v_gene,abundance,CDR3nt,CDR3aa
TRBD1,TRBJ1-1,TRBV10-3,-,TGTGCCATCAGCGACAGGGGTCAGAACACTGAAGCTTTCTTT,CAISDRGQNTEAFF
-,TRBJ2-2,TRBV6-5,-,TGTGCCAGCAGCACGACTAGATTTACCGGGGAGCTGTTTTTT,CASSTTRFTGELFF
TRBD1,TRBJ1-1,TRBV18,-,TGTGCCAGCTCACCAAGACAGGGCGTAACCCTGAACACTGAAGCTTTCTTT,CASSPRQGVTLNTEAFF
-,TRBJ2-2,TRBV9,-,TGTGCCAGCAGCTCCCGACAGACCACCGGGGAGCTGTTTTTT,CASSSRQTTGELFF
-,TRBJ2-1,TRBV3-1/TRBV3-2,once,TGTGCCAGCAGCTACCGTAGGCTCAATGAGCAGTTCTTC,CASSYRRLNEQFF
TRBD2,TRBJ2-2,TRBV5-4,-,TGTGCCAGCAGCCCCCTAGCGGGGTGGAACACCGGGGAGCTGTTTTTT,CASSPLAGWNTGELFF
TRBD1,TRBJ1-2,TRBV7-8,-,TGTGCCAGCAGCCCAGTCCCGGGACAGGATCCCTATGGCTACACCTTC,CASSPVPGQDPYGYTF
TRBD1,TRBJ2-3,TRBV7-6,-,TGTGCCAGCAGCCATTGGGACAGGGGGCTTCGCACAGATACGCAGTATTTT,CASSHWDRGLRTDTQYF
-,TRBJ1-4,TRBV4-1,-,TGCGCCAGCAGCCAAGATAAGGGCACTGCAACTAATGAAAAACTGTTTTTT,CASSQDKGTATNEKLFF
-,TRBJ1-2,TRBV5-1,-,TGCGCCAGCAGCTTTGGGCATTCTAACTATGGCTACACCTTC,CASSFGHSNYGYTF
-,TRBJ2-7,TRBV10-3,-,TGTGCCATCAGTGAGTCGGTTAGCTCCTACGAGCAGTACTTC,CAISESVSSYEQYF
-,TRBJ1-6,TRBV6-5,few,TGTGCCAGCAGGTGGACCCAGGGAAATAATTCACCCCTCCACTTT,CASRWTQGNNSPLHF
-,TRBJ1-6,TRBV5-5,-,TGTGCCAGCAGTTCCATTAGTTCACCCCTCCACTTT,CASSSISSPLHF
TRBD1,TRBJ1-2,TRBV5-1,-,TGCGCCAGCAGCTGGACAGGGGACGGGGGCTATGGCTACACCTTC,CASSWTGDGGYGYTF
TRBD1,TRBJ1-6,TRBV6-5,few,TGTGCCAGCAGACAGGGGTGGGATTCACCCCTCCACTTT,CASRQGWDSPLHF
-,TRBJ1-4,TRBV30,-,TGTGCCTGGAGTGTAGTTTTCTCTAATGAAAAACTGTTTTTT,CAWSVVFSNEKLFF
-,TRBJ1-1,TRBV5-1,-,TGCGCCAGCAGCGCCTACGGAAACACTGAAGCTTTCTTT,CASSAYGNTEAFF
-,TRBJ2-7,TRBV18,-,TGTGCCAGCTCACCACCGGGGACATCTAGGGTGGGGCAGTACTTC,CASSPPGTSRVGQYF
-,TRBJ2-2,TRBV21-1,-,TGTGCCAGCACCGGGGAGCTGTTTTTT,CASTGELFF
TRBD1,TRBJ2-7,TRBV3-1/TRBV3-2,-,TGTGCCAGCAGCTACGGACAGGGTCGGTACGAGCAGTACTTC,CASSYGQGRYEQYF
-,TRBJ1-1,TRBV7-8,-,TGTGCCAGCAGCTTCTCGGGGTTGTTCACTGAAGCTTTCTTT,CASSFSGLFTEAFF
-,TRBJ1-2,TRBV28,-,TGTGCCAGCAGTTTGCCGCAGGGATTCAACTATGGCTACACCTTC,CASSLPQGFNYGYTF
-,TRBJ2-5,TRBV6-5,-,TGTGCCAGCAGATGGCGGGGGCTTGAGACCCAGTACTTC,CASRWRGLETQYF
-,TRBJ2-7,TRBV7-9,-,TGTGCCAGCAGCAAGACAATCCTCGACGAGCAGTACTTC,CASSKTILDEQYF
-,TRBJ2-7,TRBV5-6,-,TGTGCCAGCAGCTTGGTATCTGTCTACGAGCAGTACTTC,CASSLVSVYEQYF
TRBD1,TRBJ2-3,TRBV4-1,-,TGCGCCAGCAGCCGAGGGGACAGGGGGGCAGATACGCAGTATTTT,CASSRGDRGADTQYF
-,TRBJ2-3,TRBV7-7,-,TGTGCCAGCAGCGACGTAAGCACAGATACGCAGTATTTT,CASSDVSTDTQYF
-,TRBJ2-3,TRBV5-8,-,TGTGCCAGCAGCCCCGAGGGTCCCTCGACCACAGATACGCAGTATTTT,CASSPEGPSTTDTQYF
-,TRBJ2-3,TRBV5-4,-,TGTGCCAGCAGTGGGATGGAGAGCCCAGATACGCAGTATTTT,CASSGMESPDTQYF
-,TRBJ2-4,TRBV5-8,-,TGTGCCAGCAGCTTGGGGAGGGCGGTGGACATTCAGTACTTC,CASSLGRAVDIQYF
-,TRBJ2-3,TRBV28,-,TGTGCCAGCAGTAGCTTCGCTCATCAAAGGTATTTT,CASSSFAHQRYF
TRBD2,TRBJ2-2,TRBV24-1,-,TGTGCCACCAGTGACCCGGGACTAGCGGCCGGGGAGCTGTTTTTT,CATSDPGLAAGELFF
TRBD1,TRBJ2-1,TRBV5-1,-,TGCGCCAGCAGCTCGGGACAGCCCCAGAACAATGAGCAGTTCTTC,CASSSGQPQNNEQFF
TRBD1,TRBJ1-1,TRBV10-3,-,TGTGCCACGGTAGGACAGGGCCAGGCCACTGAAGCTTTCTTT,CATVGQGQATEAFF
-,TRBJ2-1,TRBV5-4,few,TGTGCCAGCAGCTTGGGTCGGGCGGGTCTCTCCTACAATGAGCAGTTCTTC,CASSLGRAGLSYNEQFF
TRBD1,TRBJ2-1,TRBV5-1,-,TGCGCCAGCAGCCCGACAGGGGCGGATTACAATGAGCAGTTCTTC,CASSPTGADYNEQFF
TRBD1,TRBJ2-2,TRBV7-9,few,TGTGCCAGTAACAGGGGGCTAGACACCGGGGAGCTGTTTTTT,CASNRGLDTGELFF
TRBD1,TRBJ2-7,TRBV5-1,-,TGCGCCAGCAGCTTGGCTGTGGGACAGGGTACCTACGAGCAGTACTTC,CASSLAVGQGTYEQYF
TRBD1,TRBJ1-1,TRBV29-1,once,TGCAGCGCGCGTCCCGGGACAGGGGAAGGAGCAGCTTTCTTT,CSARPGTGEGAAFF
-,TRBJ2-7,TRBV2,-,TGTGCCAGCAGGGGGTTCATGGGGCGCACCCACGAGCAGTACTTC,CASRGFMGRTHEQYF
-,TRBJ2-7,TRBV23-1,-,TGCGCCAGCATGACAGAGGAAGGGAACGAGCAGTACTTC,CASMTEEGNEQYF
TRBD2,TRBJ2-7,TRBV7-2,-,TGTGCCAGCAGTCGCCATAGCGGGAGAGCCTACGAGCAGTACTTC,CASSRHSGRAYEQYF